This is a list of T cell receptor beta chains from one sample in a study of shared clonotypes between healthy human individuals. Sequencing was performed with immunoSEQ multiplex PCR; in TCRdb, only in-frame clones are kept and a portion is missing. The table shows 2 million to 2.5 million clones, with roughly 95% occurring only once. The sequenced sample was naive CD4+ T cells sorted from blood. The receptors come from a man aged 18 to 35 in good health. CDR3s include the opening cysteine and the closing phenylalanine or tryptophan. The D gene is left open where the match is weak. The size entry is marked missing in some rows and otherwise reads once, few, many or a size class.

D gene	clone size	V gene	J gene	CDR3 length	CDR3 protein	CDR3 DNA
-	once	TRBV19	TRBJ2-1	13	CASSSQGHNEQFF	TGTGCCAGTAGTTCCCAGGGACACAATGAGCAGTTCTTC
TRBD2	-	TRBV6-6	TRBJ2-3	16	CASSFLAGVSTDTQYF	TGTGCCAGCAGTTTTCTAGCGGGGGTAAGCACAGATACGCAGTATTTT
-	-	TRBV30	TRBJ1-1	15	CAWMGGTVLGFRAFF	TGTGCCTGGATGGGGGGAACGGTTTTAGGGTTTCGCGCTTTCTTT
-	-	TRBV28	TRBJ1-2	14	CASKNPPGNYGYTF	TGTGCCAGCAAGAATCCCCCGGGAAACTATGGCTACACCTTC
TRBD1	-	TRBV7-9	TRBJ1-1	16	CASSLATGPSNTEAFF	TGTGCCAGCAGCTTAGCGACAGGGCCATCGAACACTGAAGCTTTCTTT
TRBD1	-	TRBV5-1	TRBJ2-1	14	CASTRTGGSNEQFF	TGCGCCAGCACCCGGACAGGGGGTTCCAATGAGCAGTTCTTC
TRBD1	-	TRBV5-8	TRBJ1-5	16	CASSLNTGTENQPQHF	TGTGCCAGCAGCTTGAACACCGGGACAGAAAATCAGCCCCAGCATTTT
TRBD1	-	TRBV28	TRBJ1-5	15	CASSLYDRDNQPQHF	TGTGCCAGCAGTTTATACGACAGGGATAATCAGCCCCAGCATTTT
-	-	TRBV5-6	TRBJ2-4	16	CASSFGVPLAKNIQYF	TGTGCCAGCAGCTTCGGGGTCCCCTTAGCCAAAAACATTCAGTACTTC
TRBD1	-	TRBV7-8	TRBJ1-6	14	CASSRDRANSPLHF	TGTGCCAGCAGCCGGGACAGGGCCAATTCACCCCTCCACTTT
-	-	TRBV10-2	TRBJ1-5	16	CASSELGAGDHQPQHF	TGCGCCAGCAGTGAGTTAGGGGCGGGGGATCACCAGCCCCAGCATTTT
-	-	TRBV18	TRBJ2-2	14	CASSTGFSTGELFF	TGTGCCAGCTCAACAGGCTTCTCCACCGGGGAGCTGTTTTTT
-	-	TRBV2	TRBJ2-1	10	CASQFTEQFF	TGTGCCAGCCAATTTACTGAGCAGTTCTTC
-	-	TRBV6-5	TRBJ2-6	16	CASSYSQLSGANVLTF	TGTGCCAGCAGTTACTCGCAGCTCTCTGGGGCCAACGTCCTGACTTTC
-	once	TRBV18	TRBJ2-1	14	CASSPLPTANEQFF	TGTGCCAGCTCACCGCTCCCCACCGCCAATGAGCAGTTCTTC
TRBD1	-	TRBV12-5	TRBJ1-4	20	CASGFPFELPSQGVGEKLFF	TGTGCTAGTGGTTTTCCCTTTGAGTTGCCGTCCCAGGGGGTAGGGGAAAAACTGTTTTTT
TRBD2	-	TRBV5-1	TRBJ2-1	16	CASSLALAGWDNEQFF	TGCGCCAGCAGCTTGGCCCTAGCGGGGTGGGACAATGAGCAGTTCTTC
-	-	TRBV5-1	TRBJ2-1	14	CASSLTGSYNEQFF	TGCGCCAGCAGCTTAACAGGGTCCTACAATGAGCAGTTCTTC
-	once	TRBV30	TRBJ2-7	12	CAWSARDYEQYF	TGTGCCTGGAGTGCCAGGGATTACGAGCAGTACTTC
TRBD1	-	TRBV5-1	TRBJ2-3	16	CASSLGRGWGTDTQYF	TGCGCCAGCAGCTTGGGCAGGGGGTGGGGCACAGATACGCAGTATTTT
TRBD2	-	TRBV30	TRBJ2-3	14	CAWGRSGRIDTQYF	TGTGCCTGGGGAAGGAGCGGGAGAATAGATACGCAGTATTTT
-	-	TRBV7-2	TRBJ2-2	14	CASSFGPSTGELFF	TGTGCCAGCAGCTTTGGACCGAGCACCGGGGAGCTGTTTTTT
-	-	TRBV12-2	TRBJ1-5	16	CASRLARGASNQPQHF	TGTGCAAGTCGCTTAGCGCGGGGGGCTAGCAATCAGCCCCAGCATTTT
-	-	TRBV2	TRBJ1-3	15	CASSEIGQTGNTIYF	TGTGCCAGCAGTGAAATCGGGCAGACCGGAAACACCATATATTTT
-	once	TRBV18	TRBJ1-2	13	CASAEQARYGYTF	TGTGCCAGCGCTGAACAGGCCCGCTATGGCTACACCTTC
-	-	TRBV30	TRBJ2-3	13	CAWQAASTDTQYF	TGTGCCTGGCAGGCGGCTAGCACAGATACGCAGTATTTT
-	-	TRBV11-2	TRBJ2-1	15	CASSPTRPMENEQFF	TGTGCCAGCAGCCCCACAAGGCCTATGGAGAATGAGCAGTTCTTC
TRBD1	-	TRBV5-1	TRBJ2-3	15	CASSFTGATTDTQYF	TGCGCCAGCAGCTTTACAGGGGCGACCACAGATACGCAGTATTTT
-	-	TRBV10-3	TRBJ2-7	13	CAISGQGPYEQYF	TGTGCCATCAGTGGGCAGGGTCCCTACGAGCAGTACTTC
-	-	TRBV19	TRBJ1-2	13	CASSITPLGGYTF	TGTGCCAGTAGTATCACACCGTTGGGTGGCTACACCTTC
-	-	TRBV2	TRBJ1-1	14	CASSGEGGNTEAFF	TGTGCCAGCAGTGGGGAAGGGGGGAACACTGAAGCTTTCTTT
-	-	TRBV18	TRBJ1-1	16	CASLGKQFSGVGEAFF	TGTGCCAGCCTTGGGAAACAGTTCTCAGGGGTTGGTGAAGCTTTCTTT
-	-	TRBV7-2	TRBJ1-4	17	CASSLGRFRGTNEKLFF	TGTGCCAGCAGCTTAGGGAGGTTTAGGGGAACTAATGAAAAACTGTTTTTT
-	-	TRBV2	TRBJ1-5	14	CASSEAWVNQPQHF	TGTGCCAGCAGTGAAGCCTGGGTAAATCAGCCCCAGCATTTT
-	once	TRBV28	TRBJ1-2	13	CASRSGPTYGYTF	TGTGCCAGCAGATCCGGGCCCACCTATGGCTACACCTTC
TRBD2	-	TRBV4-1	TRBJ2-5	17	CASSQTSGGAGQETQYF	TGCGCCAGCAGCCAAACTAGCGGGGGGGCGGGTCAAGAGACCCAGTACTTC
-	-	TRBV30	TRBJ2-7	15	CAWSQGTASSYEQYF	TGTGCCTGGAGTCAGGGGACTGCGAGCTCCTACGAGCAGTACTTC
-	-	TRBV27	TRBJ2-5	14	CASSGQGGQETQYF	TGTGCCAGCAGTGGGCAAGGGGGACAAGAGACCCAGTACTTC
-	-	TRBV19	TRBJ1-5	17	CASSKFGSGGSNQPQHF	TGTGCCAGTAGTAAATTCGGGTCAGGCGGAAGCAATCAGCCCCAGCATTTT
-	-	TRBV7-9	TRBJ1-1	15	CASSPQATENTEAFF	TGTGCCAGCAGCCCGCAGGCGACCGAGAACACTGAAGCTTTCTTT
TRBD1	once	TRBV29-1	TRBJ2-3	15	CSVESGDRGTDTQYF	TGCAGCGTTGAAAGTGGGGACAGGGGAACAGATACGCAGTATTTT
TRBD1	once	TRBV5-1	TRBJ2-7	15	CASSLGQGAWGEQYF	TGCGCCAGCAGCTTGGGGCAGGGGGCTTGGGGCGAGCAGTACTTC
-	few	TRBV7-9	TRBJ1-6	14	CASSLSGVGSPLHF	TGTGCCAGCAGCTTGTCAGGGGTAGGCTCACCCCTCCACTTT